These 32 T cell receptor beta chains were all obtained from the same sample, sequenced in a study of blood T cell repertoires in COVID-19. Sequencing used immunoSEQ multiplex PCR; TCRdb keeps in-frame clones, though not all of them. The data contain some 150,000 clones, less than 90% of them singletons. Sequencing was performed on PBMCs or T cells enriched from blood (not recorded which). These receptors originate from a woman aged 45-65 years who had been exposed to COVID-19.

This chain uses TRBV15 with TRBJ2-1, with D possibly being TRBD1 (6 bases). Trimming stripped 0 bases from V and 9 bases from J, with 9 bases between. Per the germline V gene, CDR1 is LNHNV and CDR2 is YYDKDF (reference sequence). This CDR3 spans 13 amino acids. The CDR3 protein is CATSRDARGEQFF. The CDR3 coding sequence is TGTGCCACCAGCAGAGATGCCAGGGGTGAGCAGTTCTTC. Full variable domain (remainder filled in from reference TRBV15 and TRBJ2-1): DAMVIQNPRYQVTQFGKPVTLSCSQTLNHNVMYWYQQKSSQAPKLLFHYYDKDFNNEADTPDNFQSRRPNTSFCFLDIRSPGLGDTAMYLCATSRDARGEQFFGPGTRLTVL.

This rearrangement joins TRBV2 to TRBJ2-7; TRBD2 agrees at 9 bases. The length of the CDR3 is 12 residues. Trimming at V came to 3 bases and at J to 13 bases, leaving 7 bases not matched to a gene. Per the germline V gene, CDR1 is SNHLY and CDR2 is FYNNEI. The CDR3 protein is CASSDGGLAGYF. CDR3 in DNA: TGTGCCAGCAGTGACGGCGGTCTAGCGGGATACTTC.

Note on this clone: In the same sample, other DNA sequences code for this CDR3. The CDR3 is CASSRGMNTEAFF. The DNA for the CDR3 is TGTGCCAGCTCCAGGGGTATGAACACTGAAGCTTTCTTT. The rearrangement joins TRBV19 to TRBJ1-1; a possible D gene is TRBD1 (6 bases). Germline CDR1 LNHDA, CDR2 SQIVND (reference sequence). The CDR3 is 13 residues long. V lost 9 bases and J 0 bases, leaving 11 bases between the germline ends.

Note on this clone: Other DNA sequences within the sample encode an identical CDR3. The rearrangement joins TRBV7-9 to TRBJ2-1, with TRBD2 matching 14 bases. Germline CDR1 reads SEHNR; CDR2 reads FQNEAQ (reference sequence). This CDR3 contains 15 residues. V lost 4 bases and J lost 7; bases outside the gene matches: 3. CDR3 loop: CASSSRLAGGNEQFF. The CDR3 region has the DNA TGTGCCAGCAGCTCCAGACTAGCGGGGGGGAATGAGCAGTTCTTC.

J is TRBJ2-1 and V is TRBV6-2 or TRBV6-3; D might be TRBD2 (7 bases). This CDR3 contains 18 residues. CDR1 and CDR2 (germline): MNHEY, SVGEGT. Deletions cut 0 bases from V and 0 bases from J, with 15 bases between. CDR3 in DNA: TGTGCCAGCAGTTACTCGAGGGGCGGGGGCCTCTCCTACAATGAGCAGTTCTTC. The encoded protein is CASSYSRGGGLSYNEQFF.

This rearrangement joins TRBV5-4 to TRBJ2-2; a possible D gene is TRBD1 (6 bases). Per the germline V gene, CDR1 is SGHNT and CDR2 is YYREEE (reference sequence). Deletions cut 4 bases from V and 4 bases from J, with 17 bases between. CDR3 length equals 16 residues. The chain's CDR3 is CASSQPRDTSTGELFF. CDR3 DNA: TGTGCCAGCAGCCAACCCCGGGACACCTCCACCGGGGAGCTGTTTTTT.

The J gene is TRBJ1-1, the V gene TRBV6-2 or TRBV6-3; D remains ambiguous. From germline, CDR1 is MNHEY and CDR2 SVGEGT. Between the trimmed V and J ends, which lost 5 bases and 0 bases, there was a span of 13 bases. The CDR3 has 15 amino acids. The CDR3 coding sequence is TGTGCCAGCAGTCCCTTCGTACATCTGAACACTGAAGCTTTCTTT. Its translation is CASSPFVHLNTEAFF.

This chain links TRBV6-5 with TRBJ1-2, with a weak D call TRBD1 (6 bases). The germline V gene encodes CDR1 MNHEY and CDR2 SVGAGI. The germline V and J ends were trimmed by 6 bases and 4 bases, with 18 bases remaining between them. This CDR3 has 15 residues. The CDR3 bases are TGTGCCAGCAGGAACCGACAGGAGAGGGCCTATGGCTACACCTTC. Amino acid sequence: CASRNRQERAYGYTF.

This clone was detected only once. The chain uses TRBV10-1 and TRBJ1-6; perhaps TRBD1 as D (6 bases). Trimming took off 4 bases at V and 7 bases at J, with 11 bases between the two ends. The CDR3 has 14 residues. CDR1 WNHNN and CDR2 SYGVQD come from the germline V gene (reference sequence). The CDR3: CASSGTGKNSPLHF. The CDR3 nucleotides read TGCGCCAGCAGTGGCACAGGGAAGAATTCACCCCTCCACTTT.

This rearrangement joins TRBV27 to TRBJ1-4; maybe TRBD1 (6 bases). From germline, CDR1 is MNHEY and CDR2 SMNVEV (reference sequence). The CDR3 is 14 amino acids. The V gene lost 5 bases and the J gene lost 8 bases, with 15 bases spanning the gap. CDR3 DNA: TGTGCCAGCAGTAGAGGGGGGGTTGGAGAAAAACTGTTTTTT. Encoded protein: CASSRGGVGEKLFF.

The chain has TRBV18 and TRBJ1-2; TRBD1 is a possible D gene (5 bases). The V gene's germline CDR1 is KGHSH and CDR2 LQKENI. The CDR3 is made up of 13 amino acids. Trimming took 5 bases from V and 3 from J, leaving 10 bases between them. As DNA, the CDR3 is TGTGCCAGCTCAGCCCAGGGATACTATGGCTACACCTTC. It translates to CASSAQGYYGYTF. The variable domain in full, completed from reference TRBV18 and TRBJ1-2, reads NAGVMQNPRHLVRRRGQEARLRCSPMKGHSHVYWYRQLPEEGLKFMVYLQKENIIDESGMPKERFSAEFPKEGPSILRIQQVVRGDSAAYFCASSAQGYYGYTFGSGTRLTVV.

V gene TRBV5-4 combines with J gene TRBJ1-1; D perhaps matches TRBD1 (5 bases). Germline CDR1 is SGHNT and CDR2 is YYREEE (reference sequence). This CDR3 contains 16 residues. V was cut by 0 bases and J by 1 base, with 13 bases left in between. CDR3 region: CASSLAARATNTEAFF. CDR3 nucleotide sequence: TGTGCCAGCAGCTTGGCCGCCAGGGCTACGAACACTGAAGCTTTCTTT. Full variable domain (rest looked up from reference TRBV5-4 and TRBJ1-1): ETGVTQSPTHLIKTRGQQVTLRCSSQSGHNTVSWYQQALGQGPQFIFQYYREEENGRGNFPPRFSGLQFPNYSSELNVNALELDDSALYLCASSLAARATNTEAFFGQGTRLTVV.

The chain uses TRBV27 and TRBJ2-1; 10 bases fit TRBD2. Germline V gives CDR1 MNHEY, CDR2 SMNVEV (reference sequence). There are 21 residues in the CDR3. V trimming: 3 bases; J trimming: 7 bases; junction bases outside the gene matches: 24. CDR3 DNA sequence: TGTGCCAGCAGTTTTTCAACTCATCCCCACTCTAGCGGGAGAACAGTGAATGAGCAGTTCTTC. Translated, it gives CASSFSTHPHSSGRTVNEQFF.

V usage is TRBV29-1 and J usage is TRBJ1-5, with 8 bases aligning to TRBD1. The CDR3 runs 15 residues. Germline-derived CDR1 and CDR2 are SQVTM and ANQGSEA. Trimming cost V 4 bases and J 5 bases; bases outside gene matches: 10. This CDR3 is CSVVPAGGSDQPQHF. For the CDR3, the DNA is TGCAGCGTTGTCCCCGCAGGGGGCAGCGATCAGCCCCAGCATTTT.

The genes are TRBV12-5 and TRBJ1-2; D not certain. V dropped 0 bases and J dropped 4 bases, with 21 bases sitting between them. The CDR3 runs to 18 residues. Germline values: CDR1 LGHNT, CDR2 FRNRAP. CDR3 in amino acids: CASGLVVRTGGATYGYTF. The CDR3 DNA follows: TGTGCTAGTGGTTTGGTAGTCCGGACGGGAGGTGCGACCTATGGCTACACCTTC.

This CDR3 reads CASSLTGYGRALHF. The CDR3 DNA reads TGTGCCAGCAGTTTAACGGGGTACGGTAGGGCCCTCCACTTT. V and J are TRBV27 and TRBJ1-6; D unresolved. Looked up from germline, CDR1 is MNHEY and CDR2 is SMNVEV (reference sequence). V lost 2 bases to trimming and J lost 14 bases, with 16 bases between them. CDR3 size: 14 residues.

V gene TRBV7-2 combines with J gene TRBJ2-5; TRBD2 matches 13 bases. The junction had 7 bases not matched to a gene; V was cut back by 3 bases and J by 0 bases. Germline lookup yields CDR1 SGHTA and CDR2 FQGNSA. The CDR3 runs 18 residues. CDR3 sequence reads: CASSFQTSGRNYQETQYF. CDR3 bases: TGTGCCAGCAGCTTTCAGACTAGCGGGAGGAATTACCAAGAGACCCAGTACTTC. The entire variable domain, with the rest obtained from reference TRBV7-2 and TRBJ2-5, is as follows: GAGVSQSPSNKVTEKGKDVELRCDPISGHTALYWYRQSLGQGLEFLIYFQGNSAPDKSGLPSDRFSAERTGGSVSTLTIQRTQQEDSAVYLCASSFQTSGRNYQETQYFGPGTRLLVL.

The chain uses TRBV19 and TRBJ1-2, with 12 bases fitting TRBD1. The trim removed 4 bases at V and 7 bases at J, leaving 7 bases unmatched. The CDR3 is 15 residues long. Germline V gives CDR1 LNHDA, CDR2 SQIVND (reference sequence). The DNA for the CDR3 is TGTGCCAGTAGTAGAGATGGGACAGGGGGCTTTGGCTACACCTTC. Its protein is CASSRDGTGGFGYTF.

Comment on this clone: The sample contains more than one DNA sequence encoding this CDR3. CDR3 in DNA: TGCAGCGTTGAACAGGGAGAGACCCAGTACTTC. This sequence encodes CSVEQGETQYF. The chain employs TRBV29-1 and TRBJ2-5; D might be TRBD1 (5 bases). Trimming pared 2 bases from V and 4 bases from J, leaving 5 bases between. CDR1 is SQVTM and CDR2 is ANQGSEA in the germline V gene. This CDR3 region has 11 residues.

This chain joins TRBV5-1 and TRBJ2-7, with 10 bases lining up with TRBD1. The V segment lost 4 bases and the J segment 0 bases; nucleotides outside the gene matches: 10. Germline V gene lookup returns CDR1 SGHRS and CDR2 YFSETQ. This CDR3 comprises 17 residues. The CDR3 coding sequence is TGCGCCAGCAGCCCGGAGGGGACAGGGGCTATCTCCTACGAGCAGTACTTC. Translating it yields CASSPEGTGAISYEQYF.

This clone was seen a handful of times. The chain joins TRBV9 to TRBJ1-4, with TRBD1 matching 12 bases. The CDR3 sequence is 15 residues long. V was pared by 2 bases and J by 5 bases, with 1 base of the junction left unmatched. CDR1 and CDR2 (germline): SGDLS, YYNGEE. The CDR3 is CASSVGTGGNEKLFF. For the CDR3, the DNA is TGTGCCAGCAGCGTCGGGACAGGGGGCAATGAAAAACTGTTTTTT.

This chain uses TRBV7-2 with TRBJ2-2, with 11 bases that match TRBD2. Germline V gene data show CDR1 as SGHTA and CDR2 as FQGNSA. The CDR3 has 16 residues. Trimming cost V 0 bases and J 7 bases; bases outside gene matches: 4. For the CDR3, the DNA is TGTGCCAGCAGCTTAGCGGTAGGACTAGCGGGCGGGGAGCTGTTTTTT. It is translated as CASSLAVGLAGGELFF.

The chain has TRBV5-8 and TRBJ2-3; tentative D call: TRBD2 (6 bases). The V end was cut by 4 bases, the J end by 2 bases, with 14 bases between. This CDR3 spans 15 amino acids. The V gene's germline CDR1 is SGHTS and CDR2 YDEGEE. The CDR3 DNA is TGTGCCAGCAGCCCGCGGGGATACAACACAGATACGCAGTATTTT. It specifies CASSPRGYNTDTQYF.

The chain uses TRBV27 and TRBJ1-2; D uncertain. Germline CDR1 is MNHEY and CDR2 is SMNVEV (reference sequence). The CDR3 sequence is 16 residues long. V was pared by 0 bases and J by 8 bases, with 19 bases between. The CDR3 protein is CASSLSPRGEGGGYTF. Here the CDR3 DNA reads TGTGCCAGCAGTTTATCGCCCCGCGGGGAGGGAGGCGGCTACACCTTC.

This clone has only one observation. The chain employs TRBV5-5 and TRBJ1-3, with 7 bases lining up with TRBD1. The CDR3 covers 17 residues. Germline assignment: CDR1 SGHKS and CDR2 YYEKEE (reference sequence). Trimming cost V 1 base and J 0 bases; bases outside gene matches: 7. CDR3 coding DNA: TGTGCCAGCAGCTTGTTCGTACAGGGGAACTCTGGAAACACCATATATTTT. Translation gives CASSLFVQGNSGNTIYF.

J is TRBJ1-5 and V is TRBV4-2, with a possible D match to TRBD1 (5 bases). Deletions cut 4 bases from V and 6 bases from J, with 34 bases between. Per the germline V gene, CDR1 is LGHNA and CDR2 is YNFKEQ. The CDR3 covers 21 residues. CDR3 sequence (DNA): TGTGCCAGCAGCCCTGACAGTCGCCAGCGAGGCCGGCTTGAGAGGAGTCAGCCCCAGCATTTT. Translation gives CASSPDSRQRGRLERSQPQHF.

CDR3 nucleotide sequence: TGTGCCAGCAGCGAGTGGGGACACCCCCTTAATGAGCAGTTCTTC. It encodes CASSEWGHPLNEQFF. V usage is TRBV9 and J usage is TRBJ2-1; tentative D call: TRBD1 (6 bases). Germline CDR1 is SGDLS and CDR2 is YYNGEE. V lost 3 bases, J lost 7 bases, and 17 bases lay in between. The CDR3 extends over 15 amino acids.

The chain is built from TRBV6-2 or TRBV6-3 and TRBJ2-1; TRBD1 agrees at 10 bases. Germline lookup yields CDR1 MNHEY and CDR2 SVGEGT. This CDR3 has 15 residues. The J segment lost 12 bases and the V segment lost 4 bases, leaving 12 bases of the junction unmatched. CDR3 sequence: CASSSRGQGVTRQFF. Here the CDR3 DNA reads TGTGCCAGCAGTTCTAGAGGACAGGGGGTTACTCGGCAGTTCTTC.

The rearrangement uses TRBV10-1 and TRBJ2-3; TRBD2 is a possible D gene (7 bases). The V end was cut by 10 bases, the J end by 4 bases, with 18 bases between. Germline values: CDR1 WNHNN, CDR2 SYGVQD (reference sequence). This CDR3 is built from 14 residues. The CDR3 DNA reads as TGCGCCACCGCTCCGGGGGGCCGACCAGATACGCAGTATTTT. It is translated as CATAPGGRPDTQYF.

Comment on this clone: The same CDR3 is also encoded by other DNA sequences in this sample. The rearrangement joins TRBV19 to TRBJ2-2; TRBD1 might be the D (6 bases). V was pared by 2 bases and J by 6 bases, with 7 bases between. Germline CDR1 reads LNHDA; CDR2 reads SQIVND (reference sequence). The CDR3 spans 13 residues. As DNA, the CDR3 is TGTGCCAGTAGTATATCAGGGGCCGGGGAGCTGTTTTTT. This sequence encodes CASSISGAGELFF.

The chain couples TRBV5-6 to TRBJ2-3; TRBD2 agrees at 11 bases. Germline CDR1 and CDR2: SGHDT and YYEEEE. Trimming removed 4 bases from V and 1 base from J; junction bases left unmatched: 8. The CDR3 runs to 17 residues. The CDR3 sequence is CASSPTSGTLGTDTQYF. CDR3 bases: TGTGCCAGCAGCCCGACTAGCGGGACCCTTGGCACAGATACGCAGTATTTT.

This clone has just one count. The rearrangement joins TRBV11-2 to TRBJ2-1, with 8 bases lining up with TRBD2. Germline V CDR1 and CDR2: SGHAT, FQNNGV. Trimming took 2 bases from V and 8 from J; bases not matched to a gene: 8. This CDR3 contains 15 residues. DNA for the CDR3: TGTGCCAGCAGCTTAATGTCCAGCGGGGGCGATGAGCAGTTCTTC. It is translated as CASSLMSSGGDEQFF. The variable domain in full, with the rest retrieved from reference TRBV11-2 and TRBJ2-1, is EAGVAQSPRYKIIEKRQSVAFWCNPISGHATLYWYQQILGQGPKLLIQFQNNGVVDDSQLPKDRFSAERLKGVDSTLKIQPAKLEDSAVYLCASSLMSSGGDEQFFGPGTRLTVL.